This TCR beta chain was observed in a study of cytomegalovirus exposure and HLA in healthy donors. Whole-study context: Most donors, more than 80% of a few hundred genotyped, fell in the Caucasian-associated ancestry cluster.

Notes on the study in general: There was a cluster of highly shared sequence variants that was likely a sequencing artifact. Only CMV serostatus was available as immune exposure information. Because they were indistinguishable, some V segments, including TRBV6-2 and TRBV6-3, were excluded.

Note on this clone: Its antigen is not known.

The CDR3 is 14 residues long. Germline V lookup: CDR1 SGHAT, CDR2 FQNNGV. The ends were cut back, 1 base at V and 11 bases at J, with 17 bases in the middle. PCR involved 60 Vbeta and 13 Jbeta primers. The data were produced by immunoSEQ multiplex PCR, yet TCRdb's version contains in-frame clones alone and is incomplete. The profile shows 95,000 to 150,000 clones, roughly 9% of them singletons. Sequenced sample: PBMCs. The chain links TRBV11-2 to TRBJ1-1; possibly TRBD1 for D (6 bases). The receptor was derived from a middle-aged woman in good health and CMV-seropositive. The CDR3 DNA follows: TGTGCCAGCAGCTTAGGACAGGCAATCGGCGAGGCTTTCTTT. The encoded protein is CASSLGQAIGEAFF.